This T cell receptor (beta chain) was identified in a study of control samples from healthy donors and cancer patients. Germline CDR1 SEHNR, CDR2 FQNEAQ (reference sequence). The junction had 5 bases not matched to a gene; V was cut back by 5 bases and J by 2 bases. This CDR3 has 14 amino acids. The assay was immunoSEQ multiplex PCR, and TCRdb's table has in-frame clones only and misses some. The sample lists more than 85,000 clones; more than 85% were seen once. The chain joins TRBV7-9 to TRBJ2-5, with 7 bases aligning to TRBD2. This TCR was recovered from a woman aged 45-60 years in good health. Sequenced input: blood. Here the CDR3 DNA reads TGTGCCAGCAGCCCCTCTAGCGGACAAGAGACCCAGTACTTC. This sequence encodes CASSPSSGQETQYF.